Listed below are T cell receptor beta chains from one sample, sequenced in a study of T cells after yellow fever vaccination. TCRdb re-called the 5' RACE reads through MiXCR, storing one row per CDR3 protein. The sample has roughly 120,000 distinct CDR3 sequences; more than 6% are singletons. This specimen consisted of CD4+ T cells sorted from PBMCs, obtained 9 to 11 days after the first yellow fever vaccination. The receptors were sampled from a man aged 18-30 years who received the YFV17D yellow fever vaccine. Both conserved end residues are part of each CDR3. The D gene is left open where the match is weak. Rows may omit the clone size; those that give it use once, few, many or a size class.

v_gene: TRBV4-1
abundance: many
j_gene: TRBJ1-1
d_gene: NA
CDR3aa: CASSQGIANTEAFF
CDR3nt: TGCGCCAGCAGCCAAGGAATAGCGAACACTGAAGCTTTCTTT

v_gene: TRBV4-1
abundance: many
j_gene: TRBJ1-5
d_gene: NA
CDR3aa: CASSSQAVGVAFQPQHF
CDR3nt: TGCGCCAGCAGCTCTCAAGCGGTGGGGGTAGCATTTCAGCCCCAGCATTTT

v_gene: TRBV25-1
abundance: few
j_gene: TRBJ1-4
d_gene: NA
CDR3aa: CASSDPQGIATNEKLFF
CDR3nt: TGTGCCAGCAGTGACCCACAAGGGATCGCAACTAATGAAAAACTGTTTTTT

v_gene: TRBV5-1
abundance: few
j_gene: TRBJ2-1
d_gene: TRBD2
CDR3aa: CASTAGGLGDEQFF
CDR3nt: TGCGCCAGCACAGCGGGGGGGCTTGGCGATGAGCAGTTCTTC

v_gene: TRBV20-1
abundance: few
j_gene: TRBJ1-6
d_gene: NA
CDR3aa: CSARDAARNSPLHF
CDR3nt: TGCAGTGCTAGAGATGCCGCGCGTAATTCACCCCTCCACTTT

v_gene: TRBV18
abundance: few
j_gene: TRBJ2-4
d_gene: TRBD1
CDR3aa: CASSPRGTGGSDIQYF
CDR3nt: TGTGCCAGCTCACCAAGAGGGACAGGGGGGTCCGACATTCAGTACTTC

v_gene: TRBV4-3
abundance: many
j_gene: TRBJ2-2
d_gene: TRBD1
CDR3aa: CASSRYSTGGGRTGELFF
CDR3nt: TGCGCCAGCAGCCGATACTCGACAGGGGGCGGTAGGACCGGGGAGCTGTTTTTT

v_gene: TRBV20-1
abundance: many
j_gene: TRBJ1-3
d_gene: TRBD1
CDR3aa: CSARVAGGRDTIYF
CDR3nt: TGCAGTGCTAGAGTGGCAGGGGGCAGGGACACCATATATTTT

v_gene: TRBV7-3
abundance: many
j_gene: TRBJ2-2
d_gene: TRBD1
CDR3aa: CASSLTPPGQGDTGELFF
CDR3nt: TGTGCCAGCAGCTTAACGCCTCCGGGACAGGGAGACACCGGGGAGCTGTTTTTT

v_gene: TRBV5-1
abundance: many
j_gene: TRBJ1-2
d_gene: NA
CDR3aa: CASSLEHEVDGYTF
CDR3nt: TGCGCCAGCAGCTTGGAACATGAAGTCGATGGCTACACCTTC

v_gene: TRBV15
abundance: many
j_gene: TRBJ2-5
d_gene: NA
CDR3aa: CATSGLRRGVQETQYF
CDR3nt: TGTGCCACCAGCGGCCTCCGCCGCGGGGTACAAGAGACCCAGTACTTC

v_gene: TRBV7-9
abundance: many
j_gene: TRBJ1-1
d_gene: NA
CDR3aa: CASSLVITEAFF
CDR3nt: TGTGCCAGCAGCTTAGTTATCACTGAAGCTTTCTTT

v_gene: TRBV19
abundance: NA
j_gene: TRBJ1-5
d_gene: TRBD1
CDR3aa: CASTGGQGLSNQPQHF
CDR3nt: TGTGCCAGTACCGGTGGACAGGGGCTTTCCAATCAGCCCCAGCATTTT

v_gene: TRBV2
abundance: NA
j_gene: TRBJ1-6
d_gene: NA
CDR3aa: CASSEERAGNSPLHF
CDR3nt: TGTGCCAGCAGTGAAGAACGAGCAGGGAATTCACCCCTCCACTTT

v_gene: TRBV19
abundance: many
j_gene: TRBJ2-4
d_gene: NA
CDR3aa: CASSPRQLAKNIQYF
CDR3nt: TGTGCCAGTAGTCCCAGACAGTTAGCCAAAAACATTCAGTACTTC

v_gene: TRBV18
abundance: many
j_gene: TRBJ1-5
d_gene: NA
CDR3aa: CASSRMDGDNQPQHF
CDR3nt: TGTGCCAGCTCACGTATGGACGGAGACAATCAGCCCCAGCATTTT

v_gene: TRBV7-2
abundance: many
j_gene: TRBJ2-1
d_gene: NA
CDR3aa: CASSLQGTVAYNEQFF
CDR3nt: TGTGCCAGCAGCTTACAGGGGACGGTGGCCTACAATGAGCAGTTCTTC

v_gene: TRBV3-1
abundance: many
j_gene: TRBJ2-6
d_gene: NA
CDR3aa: CASSQWGGQSGANVLTF
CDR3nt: TGTGCCAGCAGCCAGTGGGGGGGGCAATCTGGGGCCAACGTCCTGACTTTC

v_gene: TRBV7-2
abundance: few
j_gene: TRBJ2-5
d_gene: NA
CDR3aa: CASSPWVGGETQYF
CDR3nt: TGTGCCAGCAGCCCTTGGGTCGGGGGTGAGACCCAGTACTTC

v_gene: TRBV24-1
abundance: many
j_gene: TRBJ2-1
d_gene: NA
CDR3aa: CATSGPRGQSVNEQFF
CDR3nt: TGTGCCACCAGTGGACCCCGTGGTCAAAGCGTCAATGAGCAGTTCTTC

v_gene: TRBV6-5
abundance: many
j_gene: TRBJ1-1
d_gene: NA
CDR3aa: CASTRVGGAGTEAFF
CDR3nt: TGTGCCAGCACTAGAGTGGGGGGCGCGGGCACTGAAGCTTTCTTT

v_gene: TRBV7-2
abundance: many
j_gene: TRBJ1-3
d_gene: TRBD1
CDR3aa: CASSRGGTGGNTIYF
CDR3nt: TGTGCCAGCAGCCGCGGAGGGACAGGGGGAAACACCATATATTTT

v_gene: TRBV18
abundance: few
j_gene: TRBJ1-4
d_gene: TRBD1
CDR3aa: CASSRWTGGATNEKLFF
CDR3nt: TGTGCCAGCTCACGTTGGACAGGGGGAGCAACTAATGAAAAACTGTTTTTT

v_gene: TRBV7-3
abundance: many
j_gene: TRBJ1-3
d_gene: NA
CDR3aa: CASSAGPAASGNTIYF
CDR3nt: TGTGCCAGCAGCGCGGGACCGGCCGCCTCTGGAAACACCATATATTTT

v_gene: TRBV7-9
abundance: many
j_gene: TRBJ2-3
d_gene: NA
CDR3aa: CASSLNPLGTDTQYF
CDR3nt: TGTGCCAGCAGCTTAAACCCCTTGGGGACAGATACGCAGTATTTT

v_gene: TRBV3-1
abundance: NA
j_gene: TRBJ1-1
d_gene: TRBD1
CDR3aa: CASSLTGTEDSEAFF
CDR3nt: TGTGCCAGCAGCCTTACGGGGACAGAGGATTCTGAAGCTTTCTTT

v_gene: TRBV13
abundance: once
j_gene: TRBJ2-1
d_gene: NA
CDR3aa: CASSLVRGNEQFF
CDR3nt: TGTGCCAGCAGCTTGGTCCGGGGAAATGAGCAGTTCTTC

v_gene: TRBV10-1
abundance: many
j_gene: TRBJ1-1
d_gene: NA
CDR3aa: CASSFNGNTEAFF
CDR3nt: TGCGCCAGCAGTTTTAACGGGAACACTGAAGCTTTCTTT

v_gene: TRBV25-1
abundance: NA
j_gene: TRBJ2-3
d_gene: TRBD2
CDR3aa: CASSEYRGGRIDTQYF
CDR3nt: TGTGCCAGCAGTGAATATCGGGGGGGGCGGATAGATACGCAGTATTTT

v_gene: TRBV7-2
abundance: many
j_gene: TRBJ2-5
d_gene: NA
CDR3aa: CASSFRPGLKAETQYF
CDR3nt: TGTGCCAGCAGCTTCCGCCCGGGCCTCAAAGCGGAGACCCAGTACTTC

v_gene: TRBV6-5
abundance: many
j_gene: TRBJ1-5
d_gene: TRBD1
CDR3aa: CASSSMDRTVFSQHF
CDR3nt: TGTGCCAGCAGTTCCATGGACAGGACCGTGTTTTCCCAGCATTTT

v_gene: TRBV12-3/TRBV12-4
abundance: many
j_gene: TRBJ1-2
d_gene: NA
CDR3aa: CASSLVGTYGYTF
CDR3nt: TGTGCCAGCAGTTTAGTAGGGACCTATGGCTACACCTTC

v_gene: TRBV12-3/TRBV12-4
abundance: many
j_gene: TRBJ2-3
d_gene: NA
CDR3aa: CASSLFLVSDTQYF
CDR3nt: TGTGCCAGCAGTTTATTTCTAGTTTCCGATACGCAGTATTTT

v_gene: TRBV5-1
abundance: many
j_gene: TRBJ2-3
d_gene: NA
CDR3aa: CASSLGGFTDTQYF
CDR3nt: TGCGCCAGCAGCTTGGGCGGGTTCACAGATACGCAGTATTTT

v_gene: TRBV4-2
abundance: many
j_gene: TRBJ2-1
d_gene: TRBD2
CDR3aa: CASSRTLQAGGGYNEQFF
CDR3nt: TGTGCCAGCAGCCGCACGTTACAAGCGGGGGGGGGATACAATGAGCAGTTCTTC

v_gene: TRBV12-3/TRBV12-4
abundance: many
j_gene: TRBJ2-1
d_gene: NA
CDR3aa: CASMRMSSYNEQFF
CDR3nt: TGTGCCAGCATGCGGATGAGCTCCTACAATGAGCAGTTCTTC

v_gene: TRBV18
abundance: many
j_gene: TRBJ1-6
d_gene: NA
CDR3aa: CASSPAAGYDSPLHF
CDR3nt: TGTGCCAGCTCACCTGCAGCCGGTTATGATTCACCCCTCCACTTT

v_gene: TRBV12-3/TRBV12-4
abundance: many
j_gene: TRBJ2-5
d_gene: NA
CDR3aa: CASTKGPQETQYF
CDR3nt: TGTGCCAGCACTAAGGGGCCTCAAGAGACCCAGTACTTC

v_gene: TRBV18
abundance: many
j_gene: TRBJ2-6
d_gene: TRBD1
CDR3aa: CASSRDRLPNVLTF
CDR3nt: TGTGCCAGCTCAAGGGACAGACTCCCCAACGTCCTGACTTTC

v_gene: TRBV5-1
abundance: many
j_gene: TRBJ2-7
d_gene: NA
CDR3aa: CASSLPDRIYEQYF
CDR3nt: TGCGCCAGCAGCTTGCCGGACAGAATCTACGAGCAGTACTTC

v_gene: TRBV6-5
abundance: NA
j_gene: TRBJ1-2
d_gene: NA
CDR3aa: CASSYSRVVRGDYGYTF
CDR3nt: TGTGCCAGCAGTTACTCGAGGGTTGTCAGGGGAGACTATGGCTACACCTTC

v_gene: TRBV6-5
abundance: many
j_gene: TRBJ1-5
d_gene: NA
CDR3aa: CASTLDGNNQPQHF
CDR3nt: TGTGCCAGCACCCTAGACGGAAACAATCAGCCCCAGCATTTT

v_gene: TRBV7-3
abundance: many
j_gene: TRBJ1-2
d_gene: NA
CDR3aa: CASSLYTDSGYTF
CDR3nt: TGTGCCAGCAGCTTATATACAGATTCAGGCTACACCTTC

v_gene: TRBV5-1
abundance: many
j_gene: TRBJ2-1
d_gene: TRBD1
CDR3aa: CASSSPPGTGVREQFF
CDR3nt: TGCGCCAGCAGCTCCCCGCCGGGGACAGGGGTAAGAGAGCAGTTCTTC

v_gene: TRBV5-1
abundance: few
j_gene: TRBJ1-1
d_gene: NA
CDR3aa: CASSFRLSTEAFF
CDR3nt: TGCGCCAGCAGTTTTCGGTTGAGCACTGAAGCTTTCTTT

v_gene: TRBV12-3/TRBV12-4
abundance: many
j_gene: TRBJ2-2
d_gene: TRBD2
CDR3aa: CASRLLAGGTGELFF
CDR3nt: TGTGCCAGCAGACTACTAGCGGGGGGCACCGGGGAGCTGTTTTTT

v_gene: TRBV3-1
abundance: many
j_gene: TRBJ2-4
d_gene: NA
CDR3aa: CASSPQRLLGKNIQYF
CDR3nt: TGTGCCAGCAGCCCTCAACGCCTCCTTGGGAAAAACATTCAGTACTTC

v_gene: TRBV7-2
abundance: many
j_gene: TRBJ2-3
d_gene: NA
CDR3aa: CASRGFADTQYF
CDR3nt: TGTGCCAGCCGGGGGTTTGCCGATACGCAGTATTTT

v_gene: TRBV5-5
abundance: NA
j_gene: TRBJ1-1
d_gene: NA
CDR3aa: CASSTGILNTEAFF
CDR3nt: TGTGCCAGCAGCACAGGGATTCTGAACACTGAAGCTTTCTTT

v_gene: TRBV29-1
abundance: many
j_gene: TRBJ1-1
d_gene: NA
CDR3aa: CSVEAVRDGVAFF
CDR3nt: TGCAGCGTTGAAGCAGTTCGGGATGGGGTAGCTTTCTTT

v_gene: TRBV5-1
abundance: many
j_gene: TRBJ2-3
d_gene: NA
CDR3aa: CASSSQLTDTQYF
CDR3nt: TGCGCCAGCAGCAGCCAGCTCACAGATACGCAGTATTTT

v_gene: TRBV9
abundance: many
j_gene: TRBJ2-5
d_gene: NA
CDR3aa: CASSVGRVPWSGETQYF
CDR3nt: TGTGCCAGCAGCGTAGGAAGGGTCCCATGGTCGGGGGAGACCCAGTACTTC

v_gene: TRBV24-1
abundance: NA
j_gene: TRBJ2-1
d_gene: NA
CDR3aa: CATSDLTSGSYNEQFF
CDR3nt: TGTGCCACCAGTGATCTTACTAGTGGGTCCTACAATGAGCAGTTCTTC

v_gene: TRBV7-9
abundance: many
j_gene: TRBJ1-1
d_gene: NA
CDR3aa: CASSRGFMNTEAFF
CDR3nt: TGTGCCAGCAGCCGGGGGTTCATGAACACTGAAGCTTTCTTT

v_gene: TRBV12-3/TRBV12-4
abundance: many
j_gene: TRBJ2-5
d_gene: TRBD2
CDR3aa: CASSPNPSGGTETQYF
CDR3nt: TGTGCCAGCAGCCCAAACCCTAGCGGGGGAACGGAGACCCAGTACTTC

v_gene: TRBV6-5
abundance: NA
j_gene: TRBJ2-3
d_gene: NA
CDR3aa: CASSYSQSTDTQYF
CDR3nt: TGTGCCAGCAGTTACTCGCAGAGCACAGATACGCAGTATTTT

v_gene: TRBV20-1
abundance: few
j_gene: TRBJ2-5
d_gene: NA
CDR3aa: CSARNPVKETQYF
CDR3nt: TGCAGTGCTAGAAACCCGGTGAAAGAGACCCAGTACTTC

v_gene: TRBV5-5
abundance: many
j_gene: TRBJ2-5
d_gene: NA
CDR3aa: CASSLASRAAGETQYF
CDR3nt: TGTGCCAGCAGCTTGGCTTCTAGGGCCGCGGGAGAGACCCAGTACTTC